The clone carrying this TCR beta chain came up a few times. This entry comes from a study of T-cell reconstitution after alpha-beta-depleted transplantation in children. As it was prepared, the TCRbeta library received unique molecular identifiers. In TCRdb, the PCR reads were re-called with MiXCR into one record per CDR3 protein. The data show approximately 82,000 distinct CDR3 sequences, around a sixth seen once. The ends were cut back, 6 bases at V and 3 bases at J, with 14 bases in the middle. CDR1 and CDR2 from the germline V gene are ENHRY and SYGVKD. The CDR3 sequence is 14 residues long. The rearrangement links TRBV10-3 to TRBJ1-1, with D unresolved. The sequencing used PBMCs, mostly from graft donor cells, collected 180 days after TCRalphabeta/CD19-depleted stem cell transplant. This sequence was found in a male patient aged 2-10 years who had a stem cell transplant for acute lymphoblastic leukemia, so the T cells may come from the graft donor. CDR3 loop: CAIRVGGFDTEAFF. The CDR3 DNA reads as TGTGCCATCAGAGTCGGTGGGTTCGACACTGAAGCTTTCTTT.